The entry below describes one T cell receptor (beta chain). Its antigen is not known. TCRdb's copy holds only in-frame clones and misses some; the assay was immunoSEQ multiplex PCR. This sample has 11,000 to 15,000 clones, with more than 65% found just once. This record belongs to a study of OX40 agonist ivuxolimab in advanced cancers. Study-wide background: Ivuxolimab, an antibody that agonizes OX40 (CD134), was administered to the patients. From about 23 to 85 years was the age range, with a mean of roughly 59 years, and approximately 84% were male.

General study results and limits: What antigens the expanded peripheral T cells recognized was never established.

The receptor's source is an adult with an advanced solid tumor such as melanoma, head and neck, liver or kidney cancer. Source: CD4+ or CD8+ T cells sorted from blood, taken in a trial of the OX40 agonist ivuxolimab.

In DNA, the CDR3 is TGCAGCGTTGAGTGGGTGGGTGGAGGGGGCGTGGGGAACACTGAAGCTTTCTTT. It codes for CSVEWVGGGGVGNTEAFF. The V call is TRBV29-1, the J call TRBJ1-1, with 7 bases that match TRBD1. Germline trimming cut 3 bases from V and 1 base from J; bases unmatched to any gene: 17. The CDR3 length is 18 residues. The germline gives CDR1 SQVTM, CDR2 ANQGSEA.